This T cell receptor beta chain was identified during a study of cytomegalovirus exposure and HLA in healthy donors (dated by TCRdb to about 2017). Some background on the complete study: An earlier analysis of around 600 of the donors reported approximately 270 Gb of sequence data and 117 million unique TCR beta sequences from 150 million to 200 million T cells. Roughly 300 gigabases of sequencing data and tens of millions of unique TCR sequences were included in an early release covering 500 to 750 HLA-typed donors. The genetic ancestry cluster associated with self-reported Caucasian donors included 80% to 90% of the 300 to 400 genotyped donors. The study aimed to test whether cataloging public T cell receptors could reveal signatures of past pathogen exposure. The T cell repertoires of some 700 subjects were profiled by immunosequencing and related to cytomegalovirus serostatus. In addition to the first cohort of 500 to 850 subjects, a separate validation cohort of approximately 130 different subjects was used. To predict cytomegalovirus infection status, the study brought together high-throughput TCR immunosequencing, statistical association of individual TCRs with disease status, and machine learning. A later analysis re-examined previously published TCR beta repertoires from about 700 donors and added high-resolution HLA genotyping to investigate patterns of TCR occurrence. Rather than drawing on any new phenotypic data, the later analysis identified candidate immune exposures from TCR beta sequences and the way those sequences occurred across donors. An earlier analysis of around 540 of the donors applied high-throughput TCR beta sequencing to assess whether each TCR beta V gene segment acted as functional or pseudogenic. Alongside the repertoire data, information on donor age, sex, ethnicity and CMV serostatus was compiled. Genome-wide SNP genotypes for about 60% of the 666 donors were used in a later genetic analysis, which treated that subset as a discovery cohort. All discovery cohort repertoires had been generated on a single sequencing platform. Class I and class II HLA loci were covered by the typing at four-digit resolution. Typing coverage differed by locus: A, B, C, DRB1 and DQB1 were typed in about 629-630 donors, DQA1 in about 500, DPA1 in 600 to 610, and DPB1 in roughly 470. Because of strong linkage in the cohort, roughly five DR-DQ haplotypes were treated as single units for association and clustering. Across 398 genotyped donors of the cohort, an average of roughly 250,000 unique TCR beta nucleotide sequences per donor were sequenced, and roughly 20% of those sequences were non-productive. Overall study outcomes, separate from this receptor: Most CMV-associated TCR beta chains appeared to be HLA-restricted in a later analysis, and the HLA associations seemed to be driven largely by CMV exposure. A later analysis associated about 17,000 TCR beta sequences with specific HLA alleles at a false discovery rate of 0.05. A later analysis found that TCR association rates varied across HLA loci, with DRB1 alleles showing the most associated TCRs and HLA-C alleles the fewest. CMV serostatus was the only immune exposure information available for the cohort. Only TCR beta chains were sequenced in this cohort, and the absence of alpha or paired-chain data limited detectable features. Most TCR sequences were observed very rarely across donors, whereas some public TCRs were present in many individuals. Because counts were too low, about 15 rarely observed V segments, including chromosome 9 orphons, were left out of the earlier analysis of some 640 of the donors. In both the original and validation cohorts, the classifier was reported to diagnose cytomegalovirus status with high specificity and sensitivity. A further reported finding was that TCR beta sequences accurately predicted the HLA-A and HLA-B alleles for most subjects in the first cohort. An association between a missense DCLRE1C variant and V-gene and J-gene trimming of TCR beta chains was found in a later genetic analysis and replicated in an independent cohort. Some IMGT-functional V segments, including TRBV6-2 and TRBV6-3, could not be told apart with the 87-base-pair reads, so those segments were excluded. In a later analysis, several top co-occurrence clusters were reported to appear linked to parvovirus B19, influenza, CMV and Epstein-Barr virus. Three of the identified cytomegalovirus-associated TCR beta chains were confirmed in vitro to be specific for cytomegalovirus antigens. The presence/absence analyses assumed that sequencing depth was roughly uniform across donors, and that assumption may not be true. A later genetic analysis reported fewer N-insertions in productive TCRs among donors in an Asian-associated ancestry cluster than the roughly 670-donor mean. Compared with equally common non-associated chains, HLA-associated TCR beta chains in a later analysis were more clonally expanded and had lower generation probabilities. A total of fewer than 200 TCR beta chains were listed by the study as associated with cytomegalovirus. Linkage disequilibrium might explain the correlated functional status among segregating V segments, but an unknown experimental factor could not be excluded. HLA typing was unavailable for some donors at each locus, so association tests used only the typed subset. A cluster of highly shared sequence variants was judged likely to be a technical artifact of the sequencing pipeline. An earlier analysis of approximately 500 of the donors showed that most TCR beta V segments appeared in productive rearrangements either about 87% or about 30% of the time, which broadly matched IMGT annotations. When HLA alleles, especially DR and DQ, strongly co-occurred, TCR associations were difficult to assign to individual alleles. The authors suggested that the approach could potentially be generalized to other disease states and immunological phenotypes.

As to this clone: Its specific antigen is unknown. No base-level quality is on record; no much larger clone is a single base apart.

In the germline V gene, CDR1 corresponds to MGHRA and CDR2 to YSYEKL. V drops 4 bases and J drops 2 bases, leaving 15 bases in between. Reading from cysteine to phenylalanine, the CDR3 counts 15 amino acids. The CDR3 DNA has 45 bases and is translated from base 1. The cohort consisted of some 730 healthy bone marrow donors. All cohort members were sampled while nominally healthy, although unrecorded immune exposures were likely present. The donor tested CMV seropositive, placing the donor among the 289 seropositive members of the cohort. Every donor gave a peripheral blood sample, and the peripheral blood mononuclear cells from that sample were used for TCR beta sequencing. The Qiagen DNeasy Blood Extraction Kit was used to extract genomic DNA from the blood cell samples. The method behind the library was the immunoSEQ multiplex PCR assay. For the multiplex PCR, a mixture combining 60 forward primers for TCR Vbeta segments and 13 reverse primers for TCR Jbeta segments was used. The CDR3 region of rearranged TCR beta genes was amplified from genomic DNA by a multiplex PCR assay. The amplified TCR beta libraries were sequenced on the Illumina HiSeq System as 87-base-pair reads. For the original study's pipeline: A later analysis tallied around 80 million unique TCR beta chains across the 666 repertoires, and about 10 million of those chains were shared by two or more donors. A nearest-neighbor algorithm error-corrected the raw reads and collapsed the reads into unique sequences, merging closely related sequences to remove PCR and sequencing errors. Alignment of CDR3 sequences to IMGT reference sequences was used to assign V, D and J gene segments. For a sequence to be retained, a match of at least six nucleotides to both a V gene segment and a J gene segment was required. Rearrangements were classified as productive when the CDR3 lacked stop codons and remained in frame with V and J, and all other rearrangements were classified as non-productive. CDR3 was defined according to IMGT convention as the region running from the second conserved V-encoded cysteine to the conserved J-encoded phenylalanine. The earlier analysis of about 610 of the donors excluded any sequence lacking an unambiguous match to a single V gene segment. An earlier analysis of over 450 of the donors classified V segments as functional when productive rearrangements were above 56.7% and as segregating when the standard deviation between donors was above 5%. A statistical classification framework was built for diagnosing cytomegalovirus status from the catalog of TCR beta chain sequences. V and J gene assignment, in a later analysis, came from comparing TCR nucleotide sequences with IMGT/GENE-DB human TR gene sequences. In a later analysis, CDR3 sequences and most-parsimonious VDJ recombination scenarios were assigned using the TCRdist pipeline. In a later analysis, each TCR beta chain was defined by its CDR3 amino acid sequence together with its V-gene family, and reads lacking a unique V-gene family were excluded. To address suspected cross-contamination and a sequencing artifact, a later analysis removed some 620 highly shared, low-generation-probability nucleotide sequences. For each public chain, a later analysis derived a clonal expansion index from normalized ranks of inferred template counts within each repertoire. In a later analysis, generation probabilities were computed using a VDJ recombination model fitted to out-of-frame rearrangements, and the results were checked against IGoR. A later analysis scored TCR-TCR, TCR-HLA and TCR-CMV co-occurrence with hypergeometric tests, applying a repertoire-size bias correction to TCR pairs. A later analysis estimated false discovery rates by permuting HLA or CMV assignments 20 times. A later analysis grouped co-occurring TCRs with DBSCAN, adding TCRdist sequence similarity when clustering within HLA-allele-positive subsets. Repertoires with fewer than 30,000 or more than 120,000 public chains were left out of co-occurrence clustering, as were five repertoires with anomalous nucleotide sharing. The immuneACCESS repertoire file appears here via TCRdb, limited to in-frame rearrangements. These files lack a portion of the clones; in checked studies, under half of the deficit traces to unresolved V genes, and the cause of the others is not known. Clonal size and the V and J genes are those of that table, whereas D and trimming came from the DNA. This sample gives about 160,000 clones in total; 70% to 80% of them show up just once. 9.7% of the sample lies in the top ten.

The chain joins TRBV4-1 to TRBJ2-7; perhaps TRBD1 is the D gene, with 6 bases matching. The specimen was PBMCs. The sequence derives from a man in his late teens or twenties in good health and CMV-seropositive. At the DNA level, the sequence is TGCGCCAGCAGCCCGTACAGGGCAGGGACCTACGAGCAGTACTTC. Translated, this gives CASSPYRAGTYEQYF.